The 12 T cell receptor beta chains reported below all come from one sample, sequenced in a study of vaccination effects on CD4 cells after COVID-19. Generated by immunoSEQ multiplex PCR, the TCRdb table keeps only in-frame clones and is missing some. The data contain some 14,000 clones, just under 75% of them seen just once; the ten biggest clones take up around 33%. Antigen specificity for these receptors is unknown. Prior to sequencing, the ViraFEST assay stimulated PBMC with viral peptide pools, which expanded the antigen-specific CD4+ T cells. Following culture for roughly 10 days, CD4+ T cells were isolated. According to PCR results, the person was infected with SARS-CoV-2 between March and December 2020. Two doses of BNT162b2 or mRNA-1273 vaccine were administered to participants. Here the sequenced sample was CD4+ T cells from PBMCs cultured with HCoV-NL63 spike peptides, taken after COVID-19 vaccination. These receptors were taken from a human donor who had a prior SARS-CoV-2 infection.

The chain combines TRBV5-1 with TRBJ2-6; no reliable D call. The CDR3 consists of 15 residues. Germline CDR1 is SGHRS and CDR2 is YFSETQ. V was trimmed by 2 bases and J by 4 bases, leaving 10 bases between them. CDR3 bases: TGCGCCAGCAGCTTAGACCCCCTCGGGGCCAACGTCCTGACTTTC. Residues: CASSLDPLGANVLTF.

This clone was seen more than once but under ten times. CDR3 in amino acids: CASSQGRQGGYNSPLHF. For the CDR3, the DNA is TGTGCCAGCAGCCAAGGACGACAGGGGGGTTATAATTCACCCCTCCACTTT. The rearrangement uses TRBV4-2 and TRBJ1-6; 9 bases are shared with TRBD1. V gave up 1 base and J gave up 4 bases; unmatched junction bases: 5. The length of the CDR3 is 17 residues. The germline V gene has CDR1 LGHNA and CDR2 YNFKEQ.

The chain uses TRBV7-9 and TRBJ1-1; TRBD1 is a possible D gene (5 bases). V lost 1 base to trimming and J lost 11 bases, with 14 bases between them. This CDR3 comprises 13 residues. In germline, CDR1 is SEHNR, CDR2 FQNEAQ (reference sequence). This chain's CDR3 is CASSLVGEVNAFF. The CDR3 DNA reads TGTGCCAGCAGCTTAGTAGGGGAAGTGAACGCTTTCTTT.

The CDR3 region has the DNA TGTGCCGGTAAGGGGTGGCGGGAGAACACTGAAGCTTTCTTT. Its protein product is CAGKGWRENTEAFF. V is TRBV6-5 and J is TRBJ1-1; possibly TRBD1 for D (5 bases). Germline V lookup: CDR1 MNHEY, CDR2 SVGAGI. The V end was cut by 11 bases, the J end by 1 base, with 17 bases between. There are 14 residues in the CDR3.

The chain has TRBV5-4 and TRBJ2-7; perhaps TRBD2 as D (5 bases). The CDR3 has 14 residues. Germline V gene sequence: CDR1 SGHNT, CDR2 YYREEE (reference sequence). Trimming cost V 0 bases and J 1 base, with 8 bases left between them. Here the CDR3 reads CASSLGRASYEQYF. In DNA, the CDR3 is TGTGCCAGCAGCTTGGGGCGGGCATCCTACGAGCAGTACTTC.

The gene calls are TRBV6-2 or TRBV6-3 and TRBJ2-2; TRBD2 might be the D (5 bases). Germline-derived CDR1 and CDR2 are MNHEY and SVGEGT. With 2 bases removed from V and 0 bases from J, the gap between germline ends came to 19 bases. There are 19 residues in the CDR3. As DNA, the CDR3 is TGTGCCAGCAGTTACCCGGCCCGCGGTCTCGGGGCGAACACCGGGGAGCTGTTTTTT. Its protein is CASSYPARGLGANTGELFF.

This rearrangement joins TRBV2 to TRBJ2-1; D remains ambiguous. Germline assignment: CDR1 SNHLY and CDR2 FYNNEI. The CDR3 has 11 residues. Between the trimmed V and J ends, which lost 4 bases and 2 bases, there was a span of 0 bases. CDR3 residues: CASSAYNEQFF. The CDR3 DNA is TGTGCCAGCAGTGCCTACAATGAGCAGTTCTTC.

For the CDR3, the DNA is TGTGCCAGCTCACCCACAGGGCTCCCTTATAGCAATCAGCCCCAGCATTTT. This sequence encodes CASSPTGLPYSNQPQHF. V and J are TRBV18 and TRBJ1-5; tentative D call: TRBD1 (6 bases). V lost 3 bases and J 0 bases, leaving 15 bases between the germline ends. Germline V gene lookup returns CDR1 KGHSH and CDR2 LQKENI. The CDR3 has 17 residues.

The J gene is TRBJ2-5, the V gene TRBV9, with D unresolved. The V gene's germline CDR1 is SGDLS and CDR2 YYNGEE. The CDR3 is made up of 14 amino acids. V lost 1 base, J lost 7 bases, and 14 bases lay in between. In DNA, the CDR3 is TGTGCCAGCAGCGTACGGTCCCAGGAAGGGACCCAGTACTTC. Translated, it gives CASSVRSQEGTQYF.

The chain is built from TRBV27 and TRBJ2-7, with D possibly being TRBD2 (6 bases). The germline V gene encodes CDR1 MNHEY and CDR2 SMNVEV (reference sequence). V lost 1 base and J lost 1, with 14 bases in between. There are 16 residues in the CDR3. The CDR3 is CASSLLGGEKSYEQYF. The CDR3 DNA sequence: TGTGCCAGCAGTTTATTGGGGGGAGAGAAATCCTACGAGCAGTACTTC.

The rearrangement joins TRBV5-1 to TRBJ2-3; 9 positions agree with TRBD2. The V and J ends lost 1 base and 4 bases, in that order; junction bases with no gene match: 7. Germline V lookup: CDR1 SGHRS, CDR2 YFSETQ. The CDR3 spans 16 residues. The CDR3 DNA reads as TGCGCCAGCAGCTTGCAAGCGGGGGGAACCCCAGATACGCAGTATTTT. Its translation: CASSLQAGGTPDTQYF. Complete variable domain (other parts from reference TRBV5-1 and TRBJ2-3): KAGVTQTPRYLIKTRGQQVTLSCSPISGHRSVSWYQQTPGQGLQFLFEYFSETQRNKGNFPGRFSGRQFSNSRSEMNVSTLELGDSALYLCASSLQAGGTPDTQYFGPGTRLTVL.

The chain has TRBV6-1 and TRBJ1-3; D gene ambiguous. V was shortened by 2 bases and J by 0 bases, with 8 bases between the two germline ends. CDR1 and CDR2 (germline): MNHNS, SASEGT. The CDR3 runs 15 residues. CDR3 protein: CASSEQPVSGNTIYF. The DNA of the CDR3 is TGTGCCAGCAGTGAACAGCCAGTCTCTGGAAACACCATATATTTT.